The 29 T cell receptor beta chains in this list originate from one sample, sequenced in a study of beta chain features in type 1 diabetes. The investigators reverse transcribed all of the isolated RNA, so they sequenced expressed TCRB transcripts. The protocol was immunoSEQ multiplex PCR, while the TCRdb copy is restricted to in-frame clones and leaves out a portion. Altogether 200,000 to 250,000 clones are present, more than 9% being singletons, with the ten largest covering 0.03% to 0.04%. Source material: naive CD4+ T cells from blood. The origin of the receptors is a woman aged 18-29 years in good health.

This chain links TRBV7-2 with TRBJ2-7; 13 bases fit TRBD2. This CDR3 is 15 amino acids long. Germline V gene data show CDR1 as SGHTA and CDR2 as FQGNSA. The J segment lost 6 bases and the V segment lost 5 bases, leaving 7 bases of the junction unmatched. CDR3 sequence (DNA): TGTGCCAGCAGCCCTGGACTAGCGGGAGCGGGCGAGCAGTACTTC. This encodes CASSPGLAGAGEQYF.

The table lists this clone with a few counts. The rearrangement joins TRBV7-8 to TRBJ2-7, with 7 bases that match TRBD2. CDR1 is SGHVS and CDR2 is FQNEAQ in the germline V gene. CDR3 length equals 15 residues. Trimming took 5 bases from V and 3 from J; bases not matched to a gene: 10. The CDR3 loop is CASSPQRDGVYEQYF. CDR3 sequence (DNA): TGTGCCAGCAGCCCCCAGCGGGACGGAGTCTACGAGCAGTACTTC.

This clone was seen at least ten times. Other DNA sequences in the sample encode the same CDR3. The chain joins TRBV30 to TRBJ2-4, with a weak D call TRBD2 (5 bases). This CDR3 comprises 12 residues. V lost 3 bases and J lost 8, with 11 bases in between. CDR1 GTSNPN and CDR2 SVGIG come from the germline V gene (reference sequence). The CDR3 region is CAWSPVGDIQYF. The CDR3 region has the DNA TGTGCCTGGAGCCCGGTGGGAGACATTCAGTACTTC. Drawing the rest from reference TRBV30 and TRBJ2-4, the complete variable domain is SQTIHQWPATLVQPVGSPLSLECTVEGTSNPNLYWYRQAAGRGLQLLFYSVGIGQISSEVPQNLSASRPQDRQFILSSKKLLLSDSGFYLCAWSPVGDIQYFGAGTRLSVL.

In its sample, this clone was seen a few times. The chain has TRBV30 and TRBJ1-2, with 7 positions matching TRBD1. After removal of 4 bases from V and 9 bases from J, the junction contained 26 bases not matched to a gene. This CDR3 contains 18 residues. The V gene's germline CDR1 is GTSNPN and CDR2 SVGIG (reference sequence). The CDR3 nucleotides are TGTGCCTGGAACCCGCTCCTTCCCCGGGACAGTGTGCGGGGCCGCTACACCTTC. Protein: CAWNPLLPRDSVRGRYTF.

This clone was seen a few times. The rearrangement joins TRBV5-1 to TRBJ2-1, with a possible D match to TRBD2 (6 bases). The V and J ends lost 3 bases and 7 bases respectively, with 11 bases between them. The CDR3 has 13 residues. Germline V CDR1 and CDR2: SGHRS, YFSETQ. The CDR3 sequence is CASSSGRGNEQFF. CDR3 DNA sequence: TGCGCCAGCAGCTCCGGGAGAGGAAATGAGCAGTTCTTC. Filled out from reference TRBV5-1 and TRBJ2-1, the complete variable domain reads KAGVTQTPRYLIKTRGQQVTLSCSPISGHRSVSWYQQTPGQGLQFLFEYFSETQRNKGNFPGRFSGRQFSNSRSEMNVSTLELGDSALYLCASSSGRGNEQFFGPGTRLTVL.

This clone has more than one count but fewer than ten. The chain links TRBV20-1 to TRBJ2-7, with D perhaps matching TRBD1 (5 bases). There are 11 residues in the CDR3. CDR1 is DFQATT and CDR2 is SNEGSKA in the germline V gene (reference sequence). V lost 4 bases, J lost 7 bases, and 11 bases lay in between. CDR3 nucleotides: TGCAGTGCTACCAGGGCGGAGGAGCAGTACTTC. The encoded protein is CSATRAEEQYF.

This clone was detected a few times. CDR3 protein: CARKGQGDTEAFF. For the CDR3, the DNA is TGTGCCCGAAAGGGACAGGGAGACACTGAAGCTTTCTTT. The V gene is TRBV30, the J gene TRBJ1-1; 9 nucleotides line up with TRBD1. V trimming: 8 bases; J trimming: 3 bases; junction bases outside the gene matches: 7. From germline, CDR1 is GTSNPN and CDR2 SVGIG (reference sequence). The CDR3 runs 13 residues. The full variable domain, its missing parts supplied by reference TRBV30 and TRBJ1-1, is SQTIHQWPATLVQPVGSPLSLECTVEGTSNPNLYWYRQAAGRGLQLLFYSVGIGQISSEVPQNLSASRPQDRQFILSSKKLLLSDSGFYLCARKGQGDTEAFFGQGTRLTVV.

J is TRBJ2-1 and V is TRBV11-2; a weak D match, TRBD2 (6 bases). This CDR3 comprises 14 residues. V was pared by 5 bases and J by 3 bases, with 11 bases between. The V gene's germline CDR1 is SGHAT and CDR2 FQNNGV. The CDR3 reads CASSHWRGYNEQFF. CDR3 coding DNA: TGTGCCAGCAGCCATTGGCGGGGCTACAATGAGCAGTTCTTC.

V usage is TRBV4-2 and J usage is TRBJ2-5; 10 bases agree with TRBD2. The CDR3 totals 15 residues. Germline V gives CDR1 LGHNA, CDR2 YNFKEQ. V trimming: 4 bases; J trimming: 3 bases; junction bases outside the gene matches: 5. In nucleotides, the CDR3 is TGTGCCAGCAGCCGCGGACTAGCGGAAGAAGAGACCCAGTACTTC. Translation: CASSRGLAEEETQYF.

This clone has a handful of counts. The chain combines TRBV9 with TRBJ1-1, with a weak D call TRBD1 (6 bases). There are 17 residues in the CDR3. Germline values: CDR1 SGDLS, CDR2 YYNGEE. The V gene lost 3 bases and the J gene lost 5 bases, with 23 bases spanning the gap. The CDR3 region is CASSEAAGGGRGTEAFF. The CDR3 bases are TGTGCCAGCAGCGAGGCCGCAGGAGGGGGGAGGGGTACTGAAGCTTTCTTT.

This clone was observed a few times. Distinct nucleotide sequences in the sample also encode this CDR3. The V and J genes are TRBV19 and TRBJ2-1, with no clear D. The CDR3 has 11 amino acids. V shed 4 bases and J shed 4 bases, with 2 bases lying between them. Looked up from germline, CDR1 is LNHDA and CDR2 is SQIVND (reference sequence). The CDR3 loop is CASSTYNEQFF. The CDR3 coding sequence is TGTGCCAGTAGTACGTACAATGAGCAGTTCTTC.

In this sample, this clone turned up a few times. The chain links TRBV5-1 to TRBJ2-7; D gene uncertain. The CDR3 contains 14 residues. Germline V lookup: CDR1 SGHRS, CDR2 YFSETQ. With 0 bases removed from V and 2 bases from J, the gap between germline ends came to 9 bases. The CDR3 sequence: CASSLGSTTYEQYF. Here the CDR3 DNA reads TGCGCCAGCAGCTTGGGCAGCACTACCTACGAGCAGTACTTC.

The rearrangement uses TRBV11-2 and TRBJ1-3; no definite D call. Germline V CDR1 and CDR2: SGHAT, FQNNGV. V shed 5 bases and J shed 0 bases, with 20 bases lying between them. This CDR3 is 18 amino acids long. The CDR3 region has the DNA TGTGCCAGCAGCACCTGGGAGAGCAGGCGATACTCTGGAAACACCATATATTTT. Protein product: CASSTWESRRYSGNTIYF. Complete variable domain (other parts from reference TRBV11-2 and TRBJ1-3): EAGVAQSPRYKIIEKRQSVAFWCNPISGHATLYWYQQILGQGPKLLIQFQNNGVVDDSQLPKDRFSAERLKGVDSTLKIQPAKLEDSAVYLCASSTWESRRYSGNTIYFGEGSWLTVV.

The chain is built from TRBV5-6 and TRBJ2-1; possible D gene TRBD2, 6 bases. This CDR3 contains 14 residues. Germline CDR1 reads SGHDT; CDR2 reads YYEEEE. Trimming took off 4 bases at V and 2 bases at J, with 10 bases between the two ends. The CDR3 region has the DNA TGTGCCAGCAGCAGAGGCGGGGCCTACAATGAGCAGTTCTTC. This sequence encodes CASSRGGAYNEQFF.

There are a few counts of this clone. The CDR3, as DNA: TGTGCCAGTAGTATCCTAGCGGGGGGTGCCTGGCGGGCCAACGTCCTGACTTTC. Residues: CASSILAGGAWRANVLTF. V usage is TRBV19 and J usage is TRBJ2-6, with TRBD2 identical over 11 bases. The J segment lost 5 bases and the V segment lost 3 bases, leaving 9 bases of the junction unmatched. Looked up from germline, CDR1 is LNHDA and CDR2 is SQIVND (reference sequence). The CDR3 runs to 18 residues.

As DNA, the CDR3 is TGTGCCAGTAGTATGGAGCCTTGGGCTGGAAACACCATATATTTT. As protein: CASSMEPWAGNTIYF. The chain has TRBV19 and TRBJ1-3; D remains unclear. Germline V gene lookup returns CDR1 LNHDA and CDR2 SQIVND (reference sequence). The CDR3 consists of 15 residues. Trimming removed 3 bases from V and 2 bases from J, with 11 bases in between.

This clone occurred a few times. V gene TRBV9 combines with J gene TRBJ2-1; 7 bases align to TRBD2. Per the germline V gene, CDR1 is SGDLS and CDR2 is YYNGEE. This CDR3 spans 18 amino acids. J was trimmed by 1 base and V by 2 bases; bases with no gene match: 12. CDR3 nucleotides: TGTGCCAGCAGCGTGGGGGGGAGGGCCATTGGGTCCTACAATGAGCAGTTCTTC. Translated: CASSVGGRAIGSYNEQFF.

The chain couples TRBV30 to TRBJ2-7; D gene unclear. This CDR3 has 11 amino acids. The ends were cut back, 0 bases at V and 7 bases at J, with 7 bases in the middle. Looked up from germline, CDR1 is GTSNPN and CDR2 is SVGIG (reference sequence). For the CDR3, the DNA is TGTGCCTGGAGTGTTCGAGCAGAGCAGTACTTC. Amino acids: CAWSVRAEQYF.

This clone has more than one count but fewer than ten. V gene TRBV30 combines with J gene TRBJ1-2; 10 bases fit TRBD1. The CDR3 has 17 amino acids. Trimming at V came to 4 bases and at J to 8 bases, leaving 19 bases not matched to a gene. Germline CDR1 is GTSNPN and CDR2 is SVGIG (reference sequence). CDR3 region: CAWNRPGTGASTKGYTF. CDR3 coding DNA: TGTGCCTGGAATCGTCCCGGGACAGGGGCCTCGACTAAGGGCTACACCTTC.

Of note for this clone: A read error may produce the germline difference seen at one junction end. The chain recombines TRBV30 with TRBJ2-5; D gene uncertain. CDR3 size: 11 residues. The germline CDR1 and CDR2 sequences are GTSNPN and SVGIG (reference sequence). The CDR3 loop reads CAWSVPGRANF. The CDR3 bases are TGTGCCTGGAGTGTACCGGGTCGTGCGAACTTC. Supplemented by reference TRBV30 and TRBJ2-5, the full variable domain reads SQTIHQWPATLVQPVGSPLSLECTVEGTSNPNLYWYRQAAGRGLQLLFYSVGIGQISSEVPQNLSASRPQDRQFILSSKKLLLSDSGFYLCAWSVPGRANFGPGTRLLVL.

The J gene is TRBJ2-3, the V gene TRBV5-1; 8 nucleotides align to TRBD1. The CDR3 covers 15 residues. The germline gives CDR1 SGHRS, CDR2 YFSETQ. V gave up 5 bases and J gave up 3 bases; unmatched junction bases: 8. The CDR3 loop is CASSSTGGGTDTQYF. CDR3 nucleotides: TGCGCCAGCAGTAGTACAGGGGGAGGAACAGATACGCAGTATTTT. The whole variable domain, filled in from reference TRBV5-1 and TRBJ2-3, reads KAGVTQTPRYLIKTRGQQVTLSCSPISGHRSVSWYQQTPGQGLQFLFEYFSETQRNKGNFPGRFSGRQFSNSRSEMNVSTLELGDSALYLCASSSTGGGTDTQYFGPGTRLTVL.

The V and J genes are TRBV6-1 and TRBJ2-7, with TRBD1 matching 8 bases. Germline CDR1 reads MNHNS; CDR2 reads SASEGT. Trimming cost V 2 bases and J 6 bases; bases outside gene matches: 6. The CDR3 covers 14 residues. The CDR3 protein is CASSEQSRGLEQYF. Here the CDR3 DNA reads TGTGCCAGCAGTGAACAAAGCAGGGGGCTCGAGCAGTACTTC.

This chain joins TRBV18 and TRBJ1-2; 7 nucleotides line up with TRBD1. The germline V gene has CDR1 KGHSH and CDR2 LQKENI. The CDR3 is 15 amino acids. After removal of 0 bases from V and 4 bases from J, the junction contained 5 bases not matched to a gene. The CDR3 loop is CASSPPGGRGYGYTF. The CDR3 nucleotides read TGTGCCAGCTCACCACCAGGGGGCAGGGGCTATGGCTACACCTTC. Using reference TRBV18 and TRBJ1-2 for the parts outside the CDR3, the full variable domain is NAGVMQNPRHLVRRRGQEARLRCSPMKGHSHVYWYRQLPEEGLKFMVYLQKENIIDESGMPKERFSAEFPKEGPSILRIQQVVRGDSAAYFCASSPPGGRGYGYTFGSGTRLTVV.

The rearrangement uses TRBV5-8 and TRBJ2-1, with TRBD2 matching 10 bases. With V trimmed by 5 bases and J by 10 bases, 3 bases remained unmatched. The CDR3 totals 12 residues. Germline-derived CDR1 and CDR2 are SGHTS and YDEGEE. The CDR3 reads CASSLTSGEQFF. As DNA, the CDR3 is TGTGCCAGCAGTTTGACTAGCGGGGAGCAGTTCTTC.

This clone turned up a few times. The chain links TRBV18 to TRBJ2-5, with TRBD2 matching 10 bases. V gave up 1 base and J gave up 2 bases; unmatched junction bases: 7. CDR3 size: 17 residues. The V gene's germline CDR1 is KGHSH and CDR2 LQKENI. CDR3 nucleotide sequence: TGTGCCAGCTCACCACTCGGGACTAGCGCCTTTCAAGAGACCCAGTACTTC. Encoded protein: CASSPLGTSAFQETQYF.

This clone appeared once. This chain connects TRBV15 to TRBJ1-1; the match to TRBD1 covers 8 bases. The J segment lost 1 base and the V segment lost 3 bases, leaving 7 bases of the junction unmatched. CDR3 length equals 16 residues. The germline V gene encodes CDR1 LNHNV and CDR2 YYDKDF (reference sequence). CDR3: CATSRSFGTGNTEAFF. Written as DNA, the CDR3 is TGTGCCACCAGCAGGAGCTTCGGGACAGGGAACACTGAAGCTTTCTTT. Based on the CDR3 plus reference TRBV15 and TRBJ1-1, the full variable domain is DAMVIQNPRYQVTQFGKPVTLSCSQTLNHNVMYWYQQKSSQAPKLLFHYYDKDFNNEADTPDNFQSRRPNTSFCFLDIRSPGLGDTAMYLCATSRSFGTGNTEAFFGQGTRLTVV.

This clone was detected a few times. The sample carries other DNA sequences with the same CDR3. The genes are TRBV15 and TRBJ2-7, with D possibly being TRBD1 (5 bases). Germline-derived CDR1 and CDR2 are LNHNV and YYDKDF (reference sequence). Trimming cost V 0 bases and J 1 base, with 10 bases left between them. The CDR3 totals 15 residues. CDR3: CATSRETTASYEQYF. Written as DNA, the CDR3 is TGTGCCACCAGCAGAGAAACGACAGCTTCCTACGAGCAGTACTTC.

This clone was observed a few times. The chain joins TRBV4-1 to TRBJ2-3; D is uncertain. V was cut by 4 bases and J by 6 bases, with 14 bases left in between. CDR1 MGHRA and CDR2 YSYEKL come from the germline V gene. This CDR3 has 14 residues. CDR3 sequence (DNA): TGCGCCAGCAGCCCGTCGAGGCAAAGGGATACGCAGTATTTT. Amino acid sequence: CASSPSRQRDTQYF.

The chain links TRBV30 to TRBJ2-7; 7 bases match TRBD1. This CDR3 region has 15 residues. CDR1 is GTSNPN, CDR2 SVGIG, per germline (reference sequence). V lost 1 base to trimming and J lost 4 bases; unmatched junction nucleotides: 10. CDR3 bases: TGTGCCTGGAGTGGGAGAGGGACAGCCCAATACGAGCAGTACTTC. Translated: CAWSGRGTAQYEQYF.